The present T cell receptor (beta chain) was sequenced within a study of shared clonotypes between healthy human individuals. Study-wide results and limits: It was the non-shared clonotypes that had lower generation probabilities than clonotypes shared by all four donors. Generally, naive subsets came out with larger estimated richness than memory subsets.

In replicate PCRs of sorted subsets, about 190 ng DNA, approximately 30,000 T cell genomes, was used. The repertoire was sequenced with immunoSEQ multiplex PCR; TCRdb's copy has only in-frame clones and lacks some. The repertoire holds 2 million to 2.5 million clones, with approximately 95% as singletons. The CDR3 length is 14 residues. Germline V lookup: CDR1 SGHRS, CDR2 YFSETQ. J gave up 1 base and V 7 bases, and 7 bases lay outside the gene matches. For this clone: Antigen specificity is unknown.

This receptor was taken from a man between 18 and 35 years old in good health. V is TRBV5-1 and J is TRBJ2-7; 8 bases line up with TRBD1. The source material was naive CD4+ T cells sorted from blood. Noted subset: CD45RA+ positively selected. CDR3: CASSGGMSSYEQYF. CDR3 nucleotides: TGCGCCAGCTCAGGGGGCATGAGTTCCTACGAGCAGTACTTC.